One sample yielded the 14 T cell receptor beta chains listed below, sequenced in a study of CD8 T cells in Susac syndrome (dated by TCRdb to the late 2010s). Library generation was performed with the immunoSEQ multiplex PCR assay. RNA was extracted using the RNeasy kit, and about 0.5 to 1 microgram was reverse transcribed with random hexamers. In-frame beta chains were kept once TCRdb had trimmed the public reads at Q25 with fastp and called clones with MiXCR. Every entry covers one CDR3 protein and lists the most common genes and DNA from its rows. The sample contains about 190,000 distinct CDR3 sequences, more than 90% of them found a single time. Approximately 0.1% of the sample comes from the top ten. Sequenced input: CD4+ T cells from PBMCs. The receptors stem from a human donor with Susac syndrome.

The chain uses TRBV4-1 and TRBJ2-5; 9 positions agree with TRBD2. The CDR3 length is 15 residues. The ends lost 3 bases at V and 7 bases at J; junction bases unmatched: 9. CDR1 and CDR2 (germline): MGHRA, YSYEKL. In nucleotides, the CDR3 is TGCGCCAGCAGCCACCCGACTAGCGGAGTCGGGACCCAGTACTTC. Encoded protein: CASSHPTSGVGTQYF.

The chain employs TRBV7-2 and TRBJ2-7; TRBD1 is a possible D gene (6 bases). Germline V gene data show CDR1 as SGHTA and CDR2 as FQGNSA. The V end was cut by 2 bases, the J end by 0 bases, with 8 bases between. The CDR3 loop spans 14 amino acids. The DNA for the CDR3 is TGTGCCAGCAGCTTACAGGGGACCTCCTACGAGCAGTACTTC. Translated, it gives CASSLQGTSYEQYF.

This chain uses TRBV19 with TRBJ2-7; 7 nucleotides agree with TRBD1. V shed 2 bases, J shed 4 bases, and the junction held 5 bases outside the gene matches. This CDR3 is 14 amino acids long. Per the germline V gene, CDR1 is LNHDA and CDR2 is SQIVND (reference sequence). The CDR3 protein is CASSIPGGSYEQYF. Written as DNA, the CDR3 is TGTGCCAGTAGTATACCAGGGGGTAGTTACGAGCAGTACTTC.

The CDR3: CASSLRDRWEQYF. In nucleotides, the CDR3 is TGTGCCAGCAGCTTGAGGGACAGGTGGGAGCAGTACTTC. This sequence joins TRBV5-4 and TRBJ2-7, with 8 bases identical to TRBD1. Germline CDR1 reads SGHNT; CDR2 reads YYREEE (reference sequence). With 1 base clipped from V and 7 bases from J, the junction kept 4 bases outside the gene matches. The CDR3 is made up of 13 amino acids.

J is TRBJ1-2 and V is TRBV4-3; 7 bases map to TRBD1. This CDR3 region has 15 residues. V was clipped by 0 bases and J by 4 bases; unmatched bases: 5. Per germline, CDR1 LGHNA and CDR2 YSLEER. CDR3 in amino acids: CASSQERGRFYGYTF. The DNA of the CDR3 is TGCGCCAGCAGCCAAGAGAGGGGGCGTTTCTATGGCTACACCTTC.

Here the CDR3 DNA reads TGTGCCAGCCGGGAGACAGTTGGGCAGAGCTACACCTTC. It translates to CASRETVGQSYTF. The chain links TRBV7-2 to TRBJ1-2; TRBD1 is a possible D gene (5 bases). Trimming shortened V by 8 bases and J by 9 bases, and 19 bases separated the two germline ends. CDR3 length: 13 residues. Germline V lookup: CDR1 SGHTA, CDR2 FQGNSA.

The chain combines TRBV30 with TRBJ1-2, with 10 bases that match TRBD1. In germline, CDR1 is GTSNPN, CDR2 SVGIG (reference sequence). V lost 1 base and J lost 6; bases outside the gene matches: 11. This CDR3 has 16 residues. The CDR3 is CAWSGGPVTGGHGYTF. CDR3 nucleotides: TGTGCCTGGAGTGGAGGTCCCGTGACAGGGGGCCATGGCTACACCTTC.

This chain links TRBV30 with TRBJ2-7; TRBD1 might be the D (5 bases). The CDR3 sequence is 11 residues long. V gave up 5 bases and J gave up 5 bases, with 10 bases separating them. Germline CDR1 GTSNPN, CDR2 SVGIG (reference sequence). The CDR3 here is CAWSGLHEQYF. The CDR3 nucleotides are TGTGCCTGGTCAGGGCTACACGAGCAGTACTTC.

The J gene is TRBJ1-1, the V gene TRBV30; TRBD1 matches 7 bases. The trim removed 3 bases at V and 7 bases at J, leaving 2 bases unmatched. Germline V gene lookup returns CDR1 GTSNPN and CDR2 SVGIG (reference sequence). CDR3 length: 11 amino acids. The CDR3 coding sequence is TGTGCCTGGAGGGGGACAGTTGAAGCTTTCTTT. It codes for CAWRGTVEAFF.

This chain links TRBV5-6 with TRBJ2-1, with a weak D call TRBD2 (7 bases). The germline V gene encodes CDR1 SGHDT and CDR2 YYEEEE. Trimming removed 5 bases at V and 8 bases at J, with 14 bases between. This CDR3 has 13 amino acids. DNA of the CDR3: TGTGCCAGCAGTGTGGGGGGGGCACATGAGCAGTTCTTC. Amino acids: CASSVGGAHEQFF.

This chain connects TRBV2 to TRBJ2-3, with 8 bases identical to TRBD2. Trimming cost V 4 bases and J 10 bases; bases outside gene matches: 16. This CDR3 spans 16 amino acids. CDR1 and CDR2 from the germline V gene are SNHLY and FYNNEI. Here the CDR3 DNA reads TGTGCCAGCAGTGCGAGAGCGGGGGCCTCCCTCCGCCCGCAGTATTTT. Amino acids: CASSARAGASLRPQYF.

The chain has TRBV6-2 or TRBV6-3 and TRBJ1-6, with no clear D. Deletions cut 6 bases from V and 10 bases from J, with 16 bases between. Germline CDR1 MNHEY, CDR2 SVGEGT. CDR3 length: 14 residues. CDR3 residues: CASRRPVPESPLHF. The CDR3 DNA follows: TGTGCCAGCAGGCGTCCGGTGCCGGAGTCACCCCTCCACTTT.

There are a few counts of this clonotype. The chain carries TRBV5-4 and TRBJ2-1; weak D call: TRBD2 (6 bases). The CDR3 consists of 14 residues. Looked up from germline, CDR1 is SGHNT and CDR2 is YYREEE (reference sequence). V was trimmed by 3 bases and J by 3 bases, leaving 10 bases between them. The CDR3: CASSSGLDYNEQFF. Here the CDR3 DNA reads TGTGCCAGCAGCTCGGGACTGGACTACAATGAGCAGTTCTTC.

The chain links TRBV12-3 or TRBV12-4 to TRBJ1-5; 7 bases are a match to TRBD1. V shed 5 bases, J shed 0 bases, and the junction held 4 bases outside the gene matches. CDR3 length equals 15 residues. CDR3 nucleotide sequence: TGTGCCAGCAGTCTGACAGGGCATAGCAATCAGCCCCAGCATTTT. Its translation: CASSLTGHSNQPQHF.